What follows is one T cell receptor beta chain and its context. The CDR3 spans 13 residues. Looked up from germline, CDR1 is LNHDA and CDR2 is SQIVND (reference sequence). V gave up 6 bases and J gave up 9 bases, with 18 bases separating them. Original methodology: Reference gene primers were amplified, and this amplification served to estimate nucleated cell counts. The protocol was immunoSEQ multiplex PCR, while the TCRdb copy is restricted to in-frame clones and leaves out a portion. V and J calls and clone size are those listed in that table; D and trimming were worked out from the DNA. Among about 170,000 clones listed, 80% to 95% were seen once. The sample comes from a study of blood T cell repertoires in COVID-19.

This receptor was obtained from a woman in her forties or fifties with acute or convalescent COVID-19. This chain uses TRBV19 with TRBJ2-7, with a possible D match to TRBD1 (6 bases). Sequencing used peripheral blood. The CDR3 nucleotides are TGTGCCAGTAGCCCCCTCACAGGGCTGGGGCAGTACTTC. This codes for CASSPLTGLGQYF.